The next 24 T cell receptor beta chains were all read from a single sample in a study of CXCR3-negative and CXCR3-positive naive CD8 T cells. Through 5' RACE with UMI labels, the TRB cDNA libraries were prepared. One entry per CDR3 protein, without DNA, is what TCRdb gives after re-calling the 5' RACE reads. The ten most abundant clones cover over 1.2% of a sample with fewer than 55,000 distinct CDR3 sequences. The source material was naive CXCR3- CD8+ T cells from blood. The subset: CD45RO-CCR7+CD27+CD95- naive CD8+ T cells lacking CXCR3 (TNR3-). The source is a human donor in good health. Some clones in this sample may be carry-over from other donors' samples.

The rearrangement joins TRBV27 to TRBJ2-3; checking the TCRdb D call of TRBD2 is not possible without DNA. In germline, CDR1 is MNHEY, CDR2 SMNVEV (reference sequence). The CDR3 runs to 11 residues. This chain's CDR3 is CASSERGAQYF.

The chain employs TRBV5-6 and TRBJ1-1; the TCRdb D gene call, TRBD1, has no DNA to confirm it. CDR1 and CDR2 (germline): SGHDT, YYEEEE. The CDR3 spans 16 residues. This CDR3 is CASSSPPDRLATEAFF. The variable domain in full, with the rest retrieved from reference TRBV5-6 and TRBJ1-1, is DAGVTQSPTHLIKTRGQQVTLRCSPKSGHDTVSWYQQALGQGPQFIFQYYEEEERQRGNFPDRFSGHQFPNYSSELNVNALLLGDSALYLCASSSPPDRLATEAFFGQGTRLTVV.

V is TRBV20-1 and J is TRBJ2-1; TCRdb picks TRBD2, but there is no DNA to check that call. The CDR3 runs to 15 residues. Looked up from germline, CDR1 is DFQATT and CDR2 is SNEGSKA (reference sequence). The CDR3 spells CSARDIAGGLDEQFF.

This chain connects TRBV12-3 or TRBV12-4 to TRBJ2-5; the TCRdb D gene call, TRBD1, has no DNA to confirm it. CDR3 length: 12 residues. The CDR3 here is CASSGARETQYF.

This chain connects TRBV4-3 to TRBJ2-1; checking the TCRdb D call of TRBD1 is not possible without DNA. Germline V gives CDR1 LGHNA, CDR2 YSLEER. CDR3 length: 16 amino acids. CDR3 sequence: CASSQDTGGFLREQLF.

Here the CDR3 reads CASSHRDGGARGYTF. The gene calls are TRBV28 and TRBJ1-2; without DNA, the TCRdb call of TRBD1 cannot be checked. Germline loops: CDR1 MDHEN, CDR2 SYDVKM. The CDR3 has 15 residues.

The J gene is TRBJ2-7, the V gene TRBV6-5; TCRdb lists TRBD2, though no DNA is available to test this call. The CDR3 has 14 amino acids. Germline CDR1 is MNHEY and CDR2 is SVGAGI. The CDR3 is CASSPGLESGEQYF.

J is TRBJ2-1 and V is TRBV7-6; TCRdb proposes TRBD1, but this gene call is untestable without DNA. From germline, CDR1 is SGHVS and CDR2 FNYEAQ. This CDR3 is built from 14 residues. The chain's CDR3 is CASSAGTGDNEQFF.

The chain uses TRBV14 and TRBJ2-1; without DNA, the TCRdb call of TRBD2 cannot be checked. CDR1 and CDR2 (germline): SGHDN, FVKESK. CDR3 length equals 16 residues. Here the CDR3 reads CASSQDRAGGNNEQFF.

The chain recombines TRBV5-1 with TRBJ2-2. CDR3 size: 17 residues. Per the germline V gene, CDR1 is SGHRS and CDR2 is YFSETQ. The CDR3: CASSQLPGAMNTGELFF.

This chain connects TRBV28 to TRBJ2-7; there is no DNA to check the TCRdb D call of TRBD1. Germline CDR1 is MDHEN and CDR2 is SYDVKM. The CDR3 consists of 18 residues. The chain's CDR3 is CASTSRPGAWAGGYEQYF. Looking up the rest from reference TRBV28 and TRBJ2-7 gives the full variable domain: DVKVTQSSRYLVKRTGEKVFLECVQDMDHENMFWYRQDPGLGLRLIYFSYDVKMKEKGDIPEGYSVSREKKERFSLILESASTNQTSMYLCASTSRPGAWAGGYEQYFGPGTRLTVT.

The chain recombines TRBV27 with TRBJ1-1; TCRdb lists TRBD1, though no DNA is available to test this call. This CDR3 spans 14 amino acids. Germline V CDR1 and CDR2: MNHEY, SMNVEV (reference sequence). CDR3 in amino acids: CASTLTGANTEAFF.

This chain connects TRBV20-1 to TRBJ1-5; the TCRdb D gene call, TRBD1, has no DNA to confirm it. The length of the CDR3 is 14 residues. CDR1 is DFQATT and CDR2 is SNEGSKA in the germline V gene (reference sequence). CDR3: CSAKMAGVDQPQHF.

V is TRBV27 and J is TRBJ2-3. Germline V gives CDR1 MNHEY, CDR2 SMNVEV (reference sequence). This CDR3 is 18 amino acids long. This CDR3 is CASSSSLAGLVFTDTQYF.

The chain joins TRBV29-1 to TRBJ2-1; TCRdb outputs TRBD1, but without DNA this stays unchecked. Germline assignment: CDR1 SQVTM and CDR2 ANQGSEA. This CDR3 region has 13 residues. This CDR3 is CSVGQGAADEQFF.

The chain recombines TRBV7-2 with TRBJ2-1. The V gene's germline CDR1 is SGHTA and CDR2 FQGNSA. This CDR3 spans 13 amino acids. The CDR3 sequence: CASSSTFYNEQFF.

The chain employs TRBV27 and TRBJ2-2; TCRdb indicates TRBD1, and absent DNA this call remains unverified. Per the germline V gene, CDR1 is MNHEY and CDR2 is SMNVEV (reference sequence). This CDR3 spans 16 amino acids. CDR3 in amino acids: CASSLMGTGNTGELFF.

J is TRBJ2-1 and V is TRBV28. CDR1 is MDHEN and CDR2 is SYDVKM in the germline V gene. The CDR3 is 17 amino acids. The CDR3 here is CASSAATGWGSYNEQFF.

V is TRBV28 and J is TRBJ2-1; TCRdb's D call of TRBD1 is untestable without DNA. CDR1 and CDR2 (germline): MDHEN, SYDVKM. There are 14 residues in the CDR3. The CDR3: CASSGQGNGNEQFF.

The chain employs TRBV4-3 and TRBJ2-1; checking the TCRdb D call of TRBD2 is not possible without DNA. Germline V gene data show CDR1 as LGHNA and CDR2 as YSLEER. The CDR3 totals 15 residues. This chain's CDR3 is CASSQTSGGFNEQFF.

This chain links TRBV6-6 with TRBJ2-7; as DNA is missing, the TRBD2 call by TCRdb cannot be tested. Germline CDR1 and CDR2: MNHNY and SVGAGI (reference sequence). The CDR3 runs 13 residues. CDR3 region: CASSPLNHYEQYF.

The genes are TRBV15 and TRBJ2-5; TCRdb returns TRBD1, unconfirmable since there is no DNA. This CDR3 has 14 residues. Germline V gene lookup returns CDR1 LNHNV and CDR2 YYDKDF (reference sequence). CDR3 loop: CATSTTGERIPQYF.

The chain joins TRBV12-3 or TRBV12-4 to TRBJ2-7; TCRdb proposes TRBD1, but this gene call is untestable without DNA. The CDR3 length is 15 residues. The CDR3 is CASSLGTGRWNEQYF.

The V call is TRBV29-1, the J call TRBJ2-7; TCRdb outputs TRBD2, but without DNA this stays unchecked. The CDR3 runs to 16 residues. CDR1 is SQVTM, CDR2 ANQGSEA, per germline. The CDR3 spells CSVEELETSGSNEQYF.